A selection of T cell receptor beta chains follows, all from one sample in a study of cytomegalovirus exposure and HLA in healthy donors. Profiling relied on immunoSEQ multiplex PCR, and the TCRdb table lists in-frame clones only, not all of them. The sample gives under 200,000 clones, roughly 85% of which show up once; 2.5% is in the top ten. Sequencing input: PBMCs. The origin of the receptors is a man aged 25 to 40 in good health and CMV-seropositive. Each CDR3 is given with its conserved first and last residue. D genes are given only for firm matches. Clone size appears in some rows only: once, few, many, or a class for an expanded clone.

d_call j_call v_call clone_size cdr3_aa cdr3_nt
TRBD1 TRBJ1-2 TRBV7-2 NA CASSLGDRVDGYTF TGTGCCAGCAGCTTAGGGGACAGGGTTGATGGCTACACCTTC
NA TRBJ2-7 TRBV11-2 NA CASSLIVRTIPGSYEQYF TGTGCCAGCAGCTTAATAGTACGGACTATTCCCGGCTCCTACGAGCAGTACTTC
TRBD1 TRBJ2-5 TRBV7-8 once CASSPIGTGGKTQYF TGTGCCAGCAGCCCCATCGGGACAGGGGGAAAGACCCAGTACTTC
NA TRBJ1-1 TRBV7-6 once CASSLDKNTEAFF TGTGCCAGCAGCTTAGACAAGAACACTGAAGCTTTCTTT
NA TRBJ2-3 TRBV6-4 NA CASSDGTGGTDTQYF TGTGCCAGCAGTGACGGAACGGGAGGCACAGATACGCAGTATTTT
NA TRBJ2-3 TRBV15 NA CATSGAPSHTQYF TGTGCCACGTCGGGAGCCCCCTCTCATACGCAGTATTTT
NA TRBJ1-2 TRBV7-9 NA CASTSGYGYTF TGTGCCAGCACCTCGGGCTATGGCTACACCTTC
TRBD2 TRBJ2-2 TRBV4-2 NA CASSPLAGNTGELFF TGTGCCAGCAGCCCTCTAGCGGGGAACACCGGGGAGCTGTTTTTT
NA TRBJ1-5 TRBV18 NA CASSLTYSNQPQHF TGTGCCAGCTCACTCACTTATAGCAATCAGCCCCAGCATTTT
NA TRBJ2-1 TRBV9 NA CASSAGGTAYNEQFF TGTGCCAGCAGCGCGGGGGGGACAGCTTACAATGAGCAGTTCTTC
TRBD1 TRBJ2-6 TRBV5-1 NA CASSSGQGAFGANVLTF TGCGCCAGCAGCTCGGGACAGGGGGCTTTTGGGGCCAACGTCCTGACTTTC
NA TRBJ1-1 TRBV2 NA CATLEGRDTEAFF TGTGCCACCTTAGAGGGTCGGGACACTGAAGCTTTCTTT
NA TRBJ2-1 TRBV5-4 NA CASSLGQSSYNEQFF TGTGCCAGCAGCTTGGGACAGTCCTCCTACAATGAGCAGTTCTTC
TRBD2 TRBJ2-1 TRBV9 NA CASSVPGTSGYNEQFF TGTGCCAGCAGCGTCCCCGGGACTAGCGGTTACAATGAGCAGTTCTTC
TRBD1 TRBJ1-2 TRBV2 NA CASSVGTGYGYTF TGTGCCAGCAGTGTCGGGACAGGCTATGGCTACACCTTC
TRBD2 TRBJ2-2 TRBV5-4 NA CASSRAASGVGELFF TGTGCCAGCAGCCGAGCCGCTAGCGGGGTCGGGGAGCTGTTTTTT
TRBD2 TRBJ2-3 TRBV9 NA CASSVGAGGTDTQYF TGTGCCAGCAGCGTAGGGGCGGGGGGGACAGATACGCAGTATTTT
NA TRBJ2-3 TRBV7-6 once CASSLGYSTDTQYF TGTGCCAGCAGCTTAGGCTATAGCACAGATACGCAGTATTTT
NA TRBJ1-2 TRBV5-1 NA CASSYDRYGYTF TGCGCCAGCAGCTACGATCGGTATGGCTACACCTTC
TRBD1 TRBJ2-5 TRBV5-1 NA CASRRTGGRYGETQYF TGCGCCAGCAGGAGGACAGGGGGCCGTTACGGGGAGACCCAGTACTTC
NA TRBJ2-5 TRBV19 once CASSSTRIIFRGETQYF TGTGCCAGTAGTAGTACCCGTATTATCTTTCGCGGAGAGACCCAGTACTTC
TRBD1 TRBJ1-6 TRBV7-9 NA CASSPFGGQGVRSPLHF TGTGCCAGCAGCCCTTTTGGGGGACAGGGAGTACGATCACCCCTCCACTTT
NA TRBJ1-4 TRBV4-1 NA CASSQSSAGGFREKLFF TGCGCCAGCAGCCAGAGTAGCGCGGGGGGGTTTCGGGAAAAACTGTTTTTT
NA TRBJ2-5 TRBV10-3 NA CAISESFGASEYF TGTGCCATCAGTGAGTCGTTCGGGGCTAGCGAGTACTTC
NA TRBJ2-6 TRBV4-3 NA CASSLGVSGANVLTF TGCGCCAGCAGCCTCGGGGTGTCTGGGGCCAACGTCCTGACTTTC
TRBD1 TRBJ1-1 TRBV19 NA CASSVQGVETEAFF TGTGCCAGTAGTGTTCAGGGGGTAGAGACTGAAGCTTTCTTT
NA TRBJ1-3 TRBV9 NA CASSGLGASGNTIYF TGTGCCAGCAGCGGCCTTGGGGCCTCTGGAAACACCATATATTTT
NA TRBJ2-1 TRBV27 once CASRPTSSYNEQFF TGTGCCAGCAGGCCCACAAGCTCCTACAATGAGCAGTTCTTC
TRBD1 TRBJ2-1 TRBV2 NA CASRGQDYNEQFF TGTGCCAGCAGAGGACAGGATTACAATGAGCAGTTCTTC
TRBD2 TRBJ2-1 TRBV4-3 NA CASSQEERLALNEQFF TGCGCCAGCAGCCAAGAAGAGCGACTAGCCCTCAATGAGCAGTTCTTC
NA TRBJ1-1 TRBV25-1 NA CASSERGQPNTEAFF TGTGCCAGCAGTGAAAGAGGACAACCTAACACTGAAGCTTTCTTT
NA TRBJ1-5 TRBV18 NA CASSDYVPNSNQPQHF TGTGCCAGCTCAGACTACGTTCCTAATAGCAATCAGCCCCAGCATTTT
TRBD1 TRBJ2-7 TRBV5-5 NA CASSFGQGTYEQYF TGTGCCAGCAGCTTCGGACAGGGGACCTACGAGCAGTACTTC
TRBD2 TRBJ2-1 TRBV11-2 NA CASSLNGRVEFF TGTGCCAGCAGCTTAAACGGGAGGGTGGAGTTCTTC
NA TRBJ2-2 TRBV6-4 NA CASSESAGNTGELFF TGTGCCAGCAGTGAATCAGCGGGGAACACCGGGGAGCTGTTTTTT
NA TRBJ1-4 TRBV9 NA CASSPRTRDNEKLFF TGTGCCAGCAGCCCACGGACTCGGGATAATGAAAAACTGTTTTTT
NA TRBJ1-1 TRBV7-9 NA CASSLAKSGEAFF TGTGCCAGCAGCTTAGCGAAATCGGGTGAAGCTTTCTTT
NA TRBJ2-3 TRBV5-1 once CASSSSITDTQYF TGCGCCAGCAGCTCCTCTATCACAGATACGCAGTATTTT
TRBD1 TRBJ2-1 TRBV5-4 NA CASSGAAGQANNEQFF TGTGCCAGCAGCGGGGCGGCGGGACAGGCTAACAATGAGCAGTTCTTC
NA TRBJ2-1 TRBV13 NA CASSQTDSHNEQFF TGTGCCAGCAGCCAAACCGACAGTCACAATGAGCAGTTCTTC
NA TRBJ1-2 TRBV29-1 NA CSVLLRGYGYTF TGCAGCGTCCTACTTAGGGGCTATGGCTACACCTTC
TRBD2 TRBJ2-3 TRBV7-3 NA CASSRGLAGIIDTQYF TGTGCCAGCAGCAGGGGACTAGCGGGTATCATAGATACGCAGTATTTT
TRBD2 TRBJ2-3 TRBV27 NA CASSVPSGRVADTQYF TGTGCCAGCAGTGTTCCTAGCGGGAGGGTAGCAGATACGCAGTATTTT
NA TRBJ2-3 TRBV4-3 NA CASSQSIGDTQYF TGCGCCAGCAGCCAAAGTATCGGGGATACGCAGTATTTT
TRBD2 TRBJ2-1 TRBV4-3 NA CASSQVYGTLAGNLKYNEQFF TGCGCCAGCAGCCAAGTTTACGGCACACTAGCGGGCAACCTTAAGTACAATGAGCAGTTCTTC
TRBD2 TRBJ2-1 TRBV7-9 NA CASSTTGGRASYNEQFF TGTGCCAGCAGCACCACCGGCGGGAGGGCCTCCTACAATGAGCAGTTCTTC
NA TRBJ1-2 TRBV18 NA CASSPSGSYYGYTF TGTGCCAGCTCACCGTCGGGATCCTACTATGGCTACACCTTC
NA TRBJ1-1 TRBV11-3 NA CASSPTPNTEAFF TGTGCCAGCAGCCCAACACCGAACACTGAAGCTTTCTTT
NA TRBJ2-2 TRBV2 few CASSEGSGGLRTGELFF TGTGCCAGCAGTGAAGGTTCCGGGGGGCTACGCACCGGGGAGCTGTTTTTT